The text below deals with one T cell receptor beta chain. The antigen remains undetermined. This entry comes from a study of beta chain features in type 1 diabetes. The CDR3 spans 18 residues. Every isolated RNA sample was fully reverse transcribed, so sequencing captured expressed TCRB transcripts. Produced via immunoSEQ multiplex PCR; TCRdb's table is partial and in-frame only. The data show roughly 130,000 clones, roughly a tenth seen once. Findings and caveats of the study: Junctions at VDJ sites from type 1 diabetes patients had fewer insertions and more deletions.

The clonotype originates from a young man in good health. The sequenced sample consisted of central memory CD4+ T cells from blood. The chain links TRBV21-1 to TRBJ2-6; the table's D gene call, TRBD2, was not cross checked with the DNA. TRBV21-1 is reported as a pseudogene. CDR3 nucleotide sequence: TGTGCCAGCAGCAACGATGCGCGGGCAGCATCTGGGGCCAACGTCCTGACTTTC. Translating gives CASSNDARAASGANVLTF.